This T cell receptor (beta chain) stems from a study of cytomegalovirus exposure and HLA in healthy donors. The CDR3 has 15 residues. The ends lost 2 bases at V and 4 bases at J; junction bases unmatched: 5. Germline CDR1 and CDR2: SNHLY and FYNNEI. Researchers ran the PCR with 60 Vbeta and 13 Jbeta primers. The method was immunoSEQ multiplex PCR; TCRdb's version includes in-frame clones alone and lacks a portion of them. The table includes some 170,000 clones, 77% detected once. About this clone: Its cognate antigen is unknown.

The study's findings and limits: CMV serostatus was the sole immune exposure information available. V- and J-gene trimming of TCR beta was linked (in a later analysis) to a missense DCLRE1C variant.

The chain is built from TRBV2 and TRBJ1-1; 9 bases align to TRBD1. The clonotype originates from a woman aged 60-75 years in good health and CMV-seropositive. Material for sequencing was PBMCs. CDR3 residues: CASSERQGGITEAFF. The CDR3 bases are TGTGCCAGCAGTGAAAGACAGGGGGGCATCACTGAAGCTTTCTTT. The full variable domain, with the rest looked up from reference TRBV2 and TRBJ1-1, is EPEVTQTPSHQVTQMGQEVILRCVPISNHLYFYWYRQILGQKVEFLVSFYNNEISEKSEIFDDQFSVERPDGSNFTLKIRSTKLEDSAMYFCASSERQGGITEAFFGQGTRLTVV.